Sequencing of this T cell receptor beta chain was carried out in a study of T cells after yellow fever vaccination. This clonotype has a count of ten or more. Its antigen is unknown. Whole-study findings and limits: From the bulk population, abundant clonotypes could contaminate and appear within FACS-sorted repertoires.

TCRdb analysed the 5' RACE reads with MiXCR anew, one entry per CDR3 protein. The sample includes fewer than 500,000 distinct CDR3 sequences, roughly a sixth of them seen just once. The TCR sequence derives from a man younger than 35 who received the YFV17D yellow fever vaccine. Sequenced here: PBMCs, sampled before the yellow fever booster vaccination.

CDR3 nucleotides: TGCAGTGCGGGGACACCTGGGGCCAACGTCCTGACTTTC. This translates into CSAGTPGANVLTF. The rearrangement uses TRBV20-1 and TRBJ2-6, with D perhaps matching TRBD1 (6 bases). The CDR3 sequence is 13 residues long. Trimming removed 6 bases from V and 2 bases from J, with 8 bases in between. Germline V gene sequence: CDR1 DFQATT, CDR2 SNEGSKA (reference sequence).